This T cell receptor (beta chain) was sequenced for a study of beta chain features in type 1 diabetes. The study, taken as a whole, reports: Naive, central memory and Treg TCRB repertoires seemed to resemble each other more closely in patients than they did in healthy donors. cDNA sequencing could over-represent cells with high TCR expression.

CDR1 SEHNR and CDR2 FQNEAQ come from the germline V gene (reference sequence). CDR3 length equals 16 residues. V shed 6 bases, J shed 2 bases, and the junction held 7 bases outside the gene matches. To note about this clone: Its target is unknown.

Sequenced material consisted of expressed TCRB transcripts (all of the isolated RNA was reverse transcribed). This table comes from immunoSEQ multiplex PCR, and its TCRdb copy is limited to in-frame clones, with some not included. The data contain 850,000 to 900,000 clones, roughly 16% of them seen just once; the ten biggest clones take up 0.02% to 0.025%. Source material: naive CD4+ T cells from blood. The origin of this receptor is a woman between 18 and 29 years old in good health. This chain joins TRBV7-9 and TRBJ2-3; 11 positions agree with TRBD2. CDR3 protein: CASSSRLAGNTDTQYF. The CDR3 DNA reads TGTGCCAGCAGTTCCAGACTAGCGGGAAACACAGATACGCAGTATTTT.